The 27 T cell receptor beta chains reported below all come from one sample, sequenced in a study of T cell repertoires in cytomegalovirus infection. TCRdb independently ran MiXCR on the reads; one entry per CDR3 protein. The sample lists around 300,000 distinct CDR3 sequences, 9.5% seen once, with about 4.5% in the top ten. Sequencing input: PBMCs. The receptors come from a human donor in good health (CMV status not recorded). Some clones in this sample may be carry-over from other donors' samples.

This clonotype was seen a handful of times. CDR3 amino acids: CASSLPPPTGIRKVYEQYF. In DNA, the CDR3 is TGTGCCAGCAGTTTACCTCCCCCGACTGGGATAAGAAAGGTCTACGAGCAGTACTTC. The chain recombines TRBV28 with TRBJ2-7; D is unresolved. Germline V gene sequence: CDR1 MDHEN, CDR2 SYDVKM. The CDR3 extends over 19 amino acids. Trimming pared 2 bases from V and 3 bases from J, leaving 26 bases between. Full variable domain (outside the CDR3, taken from reference TRBV28 and TRBJ2-7): DVKVTQSSRYLVKRTGEKVFLECVQDMDHENMFWYRQDPGLGLRLIYFSYDVKMKEKGDIPEGYSVSREKKERFSLILESASTNQTSMYLCASSLPPPTGIRKVYEQYFGPGTRLTVT.

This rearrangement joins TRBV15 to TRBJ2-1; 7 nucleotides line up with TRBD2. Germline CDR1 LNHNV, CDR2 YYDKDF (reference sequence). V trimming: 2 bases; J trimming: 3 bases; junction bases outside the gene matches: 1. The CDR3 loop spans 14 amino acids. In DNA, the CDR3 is TGTGCCACCAGCAGACTAGCGGACTACAATGAGCAGTTCTTC. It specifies CATSRLADYNEQFF.

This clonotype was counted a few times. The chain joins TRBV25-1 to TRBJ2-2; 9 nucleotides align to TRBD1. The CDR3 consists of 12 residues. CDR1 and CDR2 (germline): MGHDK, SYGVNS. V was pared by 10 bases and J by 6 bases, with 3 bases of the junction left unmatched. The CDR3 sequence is CATGQGPGELFF. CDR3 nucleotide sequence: TGTGCCACCGGACAGGGGCCCGGGGAGCTGTTTTTT.

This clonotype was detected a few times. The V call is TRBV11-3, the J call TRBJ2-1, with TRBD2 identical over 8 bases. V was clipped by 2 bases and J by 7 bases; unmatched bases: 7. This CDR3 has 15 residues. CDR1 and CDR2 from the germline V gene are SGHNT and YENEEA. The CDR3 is CASSLRSGGMNEQFF. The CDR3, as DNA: TGTGCCAGCAGCTTACGCAGCGGGGGTATGAATGAGCAGTTCTTC.

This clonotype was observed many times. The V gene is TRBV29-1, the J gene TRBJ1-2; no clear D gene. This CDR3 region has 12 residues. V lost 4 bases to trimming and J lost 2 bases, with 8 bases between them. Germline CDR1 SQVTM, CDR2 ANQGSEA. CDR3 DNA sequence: TGCAGCGTTGGGCAGGCCAACTATGGCTACACCTTC. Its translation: CSVGQANYGYTF.

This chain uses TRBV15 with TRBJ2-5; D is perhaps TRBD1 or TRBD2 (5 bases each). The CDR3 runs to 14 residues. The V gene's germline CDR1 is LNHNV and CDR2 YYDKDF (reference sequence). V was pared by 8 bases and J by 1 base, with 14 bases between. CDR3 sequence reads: CATSRGSLQETQYF. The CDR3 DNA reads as TGTGCCACCTCCCGGGGCAGCCTCCAAGAGACCCAGTACTTC.

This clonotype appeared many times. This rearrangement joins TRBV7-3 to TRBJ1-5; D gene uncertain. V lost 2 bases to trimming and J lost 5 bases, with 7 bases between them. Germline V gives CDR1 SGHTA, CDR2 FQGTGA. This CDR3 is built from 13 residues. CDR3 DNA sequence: TGTGCCAGCAGCTTACGGTCGGATCAGCCCCAGCATTTT. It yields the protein CASSLRSDQPQHF.

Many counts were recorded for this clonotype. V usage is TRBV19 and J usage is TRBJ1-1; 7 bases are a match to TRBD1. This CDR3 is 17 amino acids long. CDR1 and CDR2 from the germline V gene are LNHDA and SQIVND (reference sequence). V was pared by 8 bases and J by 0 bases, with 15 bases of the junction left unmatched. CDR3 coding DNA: TGTGCCAGTGGCAGGGGACAGATCGTAGGTCTGAACACTGAAGCTTTCTTT. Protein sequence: CASGRGQIVGLNTEAFF.

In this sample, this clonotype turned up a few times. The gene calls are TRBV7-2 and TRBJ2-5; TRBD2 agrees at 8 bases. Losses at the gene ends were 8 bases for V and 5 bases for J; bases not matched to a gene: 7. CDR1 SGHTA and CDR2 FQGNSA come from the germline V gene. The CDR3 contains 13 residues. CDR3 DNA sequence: TGTGCCAGCGCCCCAAGCGGGGGCGAGACCCAGTACTTC. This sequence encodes CASAPSGGETQYF.

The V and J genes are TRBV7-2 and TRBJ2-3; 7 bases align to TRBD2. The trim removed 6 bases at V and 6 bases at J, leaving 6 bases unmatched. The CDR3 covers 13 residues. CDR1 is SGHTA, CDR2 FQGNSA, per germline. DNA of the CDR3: TGTGCCAGCAGTAGCGGGCCCCCCGATACGCAGTATTTT. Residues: CASSSGPPDTQYF.

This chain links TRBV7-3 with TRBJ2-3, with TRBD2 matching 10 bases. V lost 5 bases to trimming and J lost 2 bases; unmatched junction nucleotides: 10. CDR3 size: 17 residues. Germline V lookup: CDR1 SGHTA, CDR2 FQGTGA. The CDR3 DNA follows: TGTGCCAGCAGCCCGAGGACTAGCGGAGAGCCCACAGATACGCAGTATTTT. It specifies CASSPRTSGEPTDTQYF.

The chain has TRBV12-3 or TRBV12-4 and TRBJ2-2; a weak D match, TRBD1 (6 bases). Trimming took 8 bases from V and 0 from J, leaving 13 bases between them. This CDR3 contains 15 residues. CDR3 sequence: CASWATGPNTGELFF. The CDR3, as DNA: TGTGCCAGCTGGGCGACAGGACCGAACACCGGGGAGCTGTTTTTT.

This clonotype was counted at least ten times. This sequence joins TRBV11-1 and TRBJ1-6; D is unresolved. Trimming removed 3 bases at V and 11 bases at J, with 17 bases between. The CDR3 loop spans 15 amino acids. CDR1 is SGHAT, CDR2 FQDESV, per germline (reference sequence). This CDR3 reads CASSFSAGSQAPLHF. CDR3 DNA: TGTGCCAGCAGCTTCAGTGCCGGGAGTCAGGCACCCCTCCACTTT.

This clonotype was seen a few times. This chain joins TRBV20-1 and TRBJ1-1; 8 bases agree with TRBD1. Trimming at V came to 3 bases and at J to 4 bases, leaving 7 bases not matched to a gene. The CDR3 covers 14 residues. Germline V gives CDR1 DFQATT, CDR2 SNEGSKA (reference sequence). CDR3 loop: CSARTLTGGTEAFF. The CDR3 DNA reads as TGCAGTGCTAGGACCCTCACAGGGGGCACTGAAGCTTTCTTT.

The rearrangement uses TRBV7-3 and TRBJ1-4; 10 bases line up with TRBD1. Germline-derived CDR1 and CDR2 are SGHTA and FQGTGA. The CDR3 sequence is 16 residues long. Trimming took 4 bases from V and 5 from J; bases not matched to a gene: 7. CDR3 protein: CASSSLGDRGNEKLFF. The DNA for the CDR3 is TGTGCCAGCAGCTCCCTGGGGGACAGGGGAAATGAAAAACTGTTTTTT. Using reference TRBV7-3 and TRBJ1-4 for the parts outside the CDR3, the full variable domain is GAGVSQTPSNKVTEKGKYVELRCDPISGHTALYWYRQSLGQGPEFLIYFQGTGAADDSGLPNDRFFAVRPEGSVSTLKIQRTERGDSAVYLCASSSLGDRGNEKLFFGSGTQLSVL.

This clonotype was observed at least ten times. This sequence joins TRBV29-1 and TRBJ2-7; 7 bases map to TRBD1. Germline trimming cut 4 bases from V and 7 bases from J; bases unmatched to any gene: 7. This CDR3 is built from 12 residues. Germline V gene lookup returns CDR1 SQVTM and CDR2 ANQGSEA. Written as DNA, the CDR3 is TGCAGCGTTGTCTCGCCAGGGGGAGAGCAGTACTTC. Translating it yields CSVVSPGGEQYF.

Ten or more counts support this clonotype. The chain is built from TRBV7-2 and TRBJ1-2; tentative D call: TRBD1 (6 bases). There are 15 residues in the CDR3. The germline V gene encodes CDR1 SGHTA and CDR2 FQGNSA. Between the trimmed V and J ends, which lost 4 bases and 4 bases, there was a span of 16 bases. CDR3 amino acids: CASSSSTGGAYGYTF. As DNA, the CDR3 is TGTGCCAGCAGCTCCTCGACAGGAGGCGCCTATGGCTACACCTTC.

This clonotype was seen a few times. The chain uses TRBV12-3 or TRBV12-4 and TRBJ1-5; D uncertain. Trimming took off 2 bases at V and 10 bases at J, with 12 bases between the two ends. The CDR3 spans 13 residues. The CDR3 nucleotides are TGTGCCAGCAGTTTATTTATGGGAACCCCCCAGCATTTT. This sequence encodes CASSLFMGTPQHF.

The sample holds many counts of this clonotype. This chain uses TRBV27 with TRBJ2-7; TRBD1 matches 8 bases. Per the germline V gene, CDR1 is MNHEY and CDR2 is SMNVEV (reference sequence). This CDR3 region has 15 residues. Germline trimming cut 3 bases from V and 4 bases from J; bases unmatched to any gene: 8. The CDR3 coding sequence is TGTGCCAGCAGTTTGGTAAGGGACAGGATGTACGAGCAGTACTTC. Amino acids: CASSLVRDRMYEQYF.

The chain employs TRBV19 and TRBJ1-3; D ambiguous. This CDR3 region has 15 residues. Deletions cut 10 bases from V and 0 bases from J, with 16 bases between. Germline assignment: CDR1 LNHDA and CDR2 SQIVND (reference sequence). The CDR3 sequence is CANMGSSASGNTIYF. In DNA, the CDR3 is TGTGCCAATATGGGCTCCTCGGCCTCTGGAAACACCATATATTTT.

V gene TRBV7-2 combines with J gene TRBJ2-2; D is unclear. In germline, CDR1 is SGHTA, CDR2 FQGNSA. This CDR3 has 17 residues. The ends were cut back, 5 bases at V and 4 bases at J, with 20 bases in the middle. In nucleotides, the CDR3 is TGTGCCAGCAGCAGAGCCCCAGCGCAATGGGGCACCGGGGAGCTGTTTTTT. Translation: CASSRAPAQWGTGELFF.

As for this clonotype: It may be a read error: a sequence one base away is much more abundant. The DNA of the CDR3 is TGTGCCAGCAGCCCCGGACAGGGACGGGGCAATCAGCCCCTGCATTTT. Its translation: CASSPGQGRGNQPLHF. V is TRBV6-8 and J is TRBJ1-5; the match to TRBD1 covers 8 bases. Germline-derived CDR1 and CDR2 are MNHGY and SAAAGT. The CDR3 runs to 16 residues.

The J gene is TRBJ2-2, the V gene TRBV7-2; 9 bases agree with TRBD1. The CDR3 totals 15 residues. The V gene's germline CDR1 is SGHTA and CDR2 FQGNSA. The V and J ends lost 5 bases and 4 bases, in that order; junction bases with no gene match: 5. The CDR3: CASSLDRGSTGELFF. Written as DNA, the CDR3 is TGTGCCAGCAGCCTCGACAGGGGGAGCACCGGGGAGCTGTTTTTT.

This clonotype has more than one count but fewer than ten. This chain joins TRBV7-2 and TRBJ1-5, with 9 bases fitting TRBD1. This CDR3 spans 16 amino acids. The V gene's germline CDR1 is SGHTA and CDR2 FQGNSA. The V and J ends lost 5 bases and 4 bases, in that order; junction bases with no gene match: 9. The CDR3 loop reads CASSPSGTGKNQPQHF. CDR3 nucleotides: TGTGCCAGCAGCCCCTCGGGGACAGGGAAAAATCAGCCCCAGCATTTT.

The CDR3 here is CASSQGGGGNQPQHF. The CDR3 DNA reads as TGTGCCAGCAGTCAAGGAGGGGGAGGCAATCAGCCCCAGCATTTT. V is TRBV28 and J is TRBJ1-5; maybe TRBD1 (6 bases). The CDR3 extends over 15 amino acids. Per the germline V gene, CDR1 is MDHEN and CDR2 is SYDVKM. V lost 5 bases to trimming and J lost 2 bases, with 13 bases between them.

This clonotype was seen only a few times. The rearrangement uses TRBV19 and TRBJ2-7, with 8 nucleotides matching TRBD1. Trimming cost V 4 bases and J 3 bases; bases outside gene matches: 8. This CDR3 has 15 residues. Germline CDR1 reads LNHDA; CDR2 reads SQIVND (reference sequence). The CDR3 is CASSTRTGRVYEQYF. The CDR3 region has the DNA TGTGCCAGTAGTACCCGGACAGGGAGAGTCTACGAGCAGTACTTC. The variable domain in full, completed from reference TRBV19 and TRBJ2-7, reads DGGITQSPKYLFRKEGQNVTLSCEQNLNHDAMYWYRQDPGQGLRLIYYSQIVNDFQKGDIAEGYSVSREKKESFPLTVTSAQKNPTAFYLCASSTRTGRVYEQYFGPGTRLTVT.

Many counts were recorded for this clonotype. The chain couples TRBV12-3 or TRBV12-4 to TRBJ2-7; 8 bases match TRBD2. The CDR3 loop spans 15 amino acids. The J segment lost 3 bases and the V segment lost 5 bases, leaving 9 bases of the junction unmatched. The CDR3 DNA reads TGTGCCAGCAGTGGGGGGGGACTAGTAATCTACGAGCAGTACTTC. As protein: CASSGGGLVIYEQYF.